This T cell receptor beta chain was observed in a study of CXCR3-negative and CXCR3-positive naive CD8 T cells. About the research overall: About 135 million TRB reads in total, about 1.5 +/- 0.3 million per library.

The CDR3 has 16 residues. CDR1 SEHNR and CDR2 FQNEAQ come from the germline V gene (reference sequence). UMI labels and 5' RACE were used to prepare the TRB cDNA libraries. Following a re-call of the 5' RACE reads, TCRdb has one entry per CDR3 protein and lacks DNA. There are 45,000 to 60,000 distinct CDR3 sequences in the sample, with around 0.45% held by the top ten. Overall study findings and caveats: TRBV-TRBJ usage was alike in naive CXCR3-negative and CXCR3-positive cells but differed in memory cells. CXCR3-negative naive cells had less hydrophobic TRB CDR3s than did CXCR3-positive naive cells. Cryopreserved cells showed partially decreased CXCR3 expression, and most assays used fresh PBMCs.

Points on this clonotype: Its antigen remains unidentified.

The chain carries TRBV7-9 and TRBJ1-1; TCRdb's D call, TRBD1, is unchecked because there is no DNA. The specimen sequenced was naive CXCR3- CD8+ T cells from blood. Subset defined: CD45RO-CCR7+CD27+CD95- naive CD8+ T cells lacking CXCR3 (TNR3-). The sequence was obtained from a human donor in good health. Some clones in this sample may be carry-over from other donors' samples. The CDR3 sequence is CASSLMDRGLGTEAFF.